This T cell receptor beta chain was obtained from a study of graft-versus-host responses after intestinal transplantation. Study-wide findings and caveats: Declines in HvG clones occurring early post-transplant were associated with peak circulating GvH clone levels. Researchers found GvH clones in recipient marrow, and some showed up first in ileum or blood.

Measured with immunoSEQ multiplex PCR; TCRdb has only the in-frame clones, and not every one. The table shows some 6,800 clones, with about 24% occurring only once. The length of the CDR3 is 13 residues. Looked up from germline, CDR1 is MNHEY and CDR2 is SVGAGI. V dropped 3 bases and J dropped 1 base, with 7 bases sitting between them. Proliferating CFSE-low CD3+CD4+ and CD3+CD8+ responders were sorted post-reaction. The receptor comes from a human patient who received an intestinal transplant. This specimen consisted of alloreactive CD4+ T cells from a mixed lymphocyte reaction culture, obtained before intestinal transplant. This sample's subset: CFSE-low proliferating T cells sorted from approximately 6-day pre-transplant mixed lymphocyte reaction (GvH or HvG direction). This sequence joins TRBV6-5 and TRBJ2-7; unclear D gene. CDR3 sequence reads: CASSYTPSYEQYF. The CDR3 DNA is TGTGCCAGCAGTTATACCCCATCCTACGAGCAGTACTTC.